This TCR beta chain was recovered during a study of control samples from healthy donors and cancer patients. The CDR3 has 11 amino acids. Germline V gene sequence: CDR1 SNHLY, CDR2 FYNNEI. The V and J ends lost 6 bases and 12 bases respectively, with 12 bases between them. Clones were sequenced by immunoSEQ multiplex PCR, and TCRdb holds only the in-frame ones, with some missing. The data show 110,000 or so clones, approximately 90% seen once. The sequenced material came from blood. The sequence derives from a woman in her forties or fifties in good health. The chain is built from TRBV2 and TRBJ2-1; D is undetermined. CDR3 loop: CASRPSGLQFF. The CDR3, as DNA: TGTGCCAGCAGACCCTCCGGGCTGCAGTTCTTC. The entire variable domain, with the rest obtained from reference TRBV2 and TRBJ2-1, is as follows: EPEVTQTPSHQVTQMGQEVILRCVPISNHLYFYWYRQILGQKVEFLVSFYNNEISEKSEIFDDQFSVERPDGSNFTLKIRSTKLEDSAMYFCASRPSGLQFFGPGTRLTVL.